These T cell receptor beta chains were read from a single sample in a study of T cell responses to AZD1222 COVID-19 vaccine. Assay: immunoSEQ multiplex PCR; the TCRdb copy retains only in-frame clones and omits some. The table shows some 130,000 clones, with about 94% occurring only once. The sequencing here drew on peripheral blood, taken on day 0 of AZD1222 vaccination. The receptors derive from an adult in good health. Each CDR3 is given with its conserved first and last residue. Each record gives: V gene, D gene, J gene, clone size, CDR3 DNA, CDR3 protein. The D gene is left open where the match is weak. A row's size may be missing; if present it is once, few, many or a size class.

TRBV3-1/TRBV3-2,.,TRBJ1-1,.,TGTGCCAGCAGCCCGGGAAGGGACCGGGGCACTGAAGCTTTCTTT,CASSPGRDRGTEAFF
TRBV18,TRBD1,TRBJ2-3,once,TGTGCCAGCTCACCACCGTTACAGGGGGGCACAGATACGCAGTATTTT,CASSPPLQGGTDTQYF
TRBV4-2,.,TRBJ1-2,.,TGTGCCAGCAGCCAAGATCTTAGCCACACCTTC,CASSQDLSHTF
TRBV10-3,TRBD2,TRBJ2-5,.,TGTGCCATCAGTGAGGCTAGCGGCCAAGAGACCCAGTACTTC,CAISEASGQETQYF
TRBV27,.,TRBJ2-3,few,TGTGCCAGCAGTTTATCCCCTTTTTTTGGGGCGGGGCCTGGCACAGATACGCAGTATTTT,CASSLSPFFGAGPGTDTQYF
TRBV20-1,.,TRBJ2-3,once,TGCAGCGTACAGGCTACGCAGTATTTT,CSVQATQYF
TRBV7-2,.,TRBJ1-4,.,TGTGCCAGCAGCTTAGCGTTAGGGAATCATGAAAAACTGTTTTTT,CASSLALGNHEKLFF
TRBV6-6,.,TRBJ1-2,.,TGTGCCAGCACAGGGAGGGACTATGGCTACACCTTC,CASTGRDYGYTF
TRBV13,TRBD2,TRBJ2-7,.,TGTGCCAGCAGCTTAGGCGCGCTAGCGGGGACCTACGAGCAGTACTTC,CASSLGALAGTYEQYF
TRBV5-6,.,TRBJ1-6,.,TGTGCCAGCAGCCCATGGTCCTATAATTCACCCCTCCACTTT,CASSPWSYNSPLHF
TRBV3-1/TRBV3-2,TRBD1,TRBJ1-2,few,TGTGCCAGCAGCCAAGATGGGCAGGGGGACGGCTACACCTTC,CASSQDGQGDGYTF
TRBV7-9,TRBD1,TRBJ1-1,.,TGTGCCAGCAGCTCCTATACAGGGGGCATGAACACTGAAGCTTTCTTT,CASSSYTGGMNTEAFF
TRBV11-2,.,TRBJ1-2,.,TGTGCCAGCAGCTTAGATCCAGCCCAATTTTATGGCTACACCTTC,CASSLDPAQFYGYTF
TRBV9,TRBD1,TRBJ1-1,once,TGTGCCAGCAGCGCCCGGGGACAGTCGAACACTGAAGCTTTCTTT,CASSARGQSNTEAFF
TRBV5-1,.,TRBJ1-6,.,TGCGCCAGCTGGGCCCCTGGCACCAATTCACCCCTCCACTTT,CASWAPGTNSPLHF
TRBV3-1/TRBV3-2,.,TRBJ1-2,.,TGTGCCAGCAGCCAAGAACTATCAGGGGATGGCTACACCTTC,CASSQELSGDGYTF
TRBV7-9,TRBD1,TRBJ2-2,.,TGTGCCAGCACACAGGGGGCTGGGACCGGGGAGCTGTTTTTT,CASTQGAGTGELFF
TRBV6-2/TRBV6-3,.,TRBJ1-5,.,TGTGCCAGCAGTTACCTCAGGGATAGCAATCAGCCCCAGCATTTT,CASSYLRDSNQPQHF
TRBV19,.,TRBJ1-2,.,TGTGCCAGTAGTATGGTAGATCGGCAGACCGATGGCTACACCTTC,CASSMVDRQTDGYTF
TRBV5-6,.,TRBJ1-2,few,TGTGCCAGCAGCCAACGATTTTGGGGTGGCTACACCTTC,CASSQRFWGGYTF
TRBV6-5,TRBD1,TRBJ2-5,.,TGTGCCATCGGTCAAGGGACAGTACAAGAGACCCAGTACTTC,CAIGQGTVQETQYF
TRBV27,.,TRBJ2-3,.,TGTGCCAGCAGCCGCGGCGGGTTCACAGATACGCAGTATTTT,CASSRGGFTDTQYF